This entry is about one TCR beta chain. Its antigen is not known. Using RNA template, CDR3s of TCR alpha and beta were amplified with iRepertoire arm-PCR. TCRdb re-called the multiplex PCR reads with MiXCR, one entry per CDR3 protein. The table has about 380,000 distinct CDR3 sequences, around 38% seen once. The sample comes from a study of glioma-infiltrating T cells. The study, taken as a whole, reports: Non-neoplastic patients had below-expected tissue-blood divergence, while all gliomas exceeded expectation.

This CDR3 has 15 amino acids. V trimming: 3 bases; J trimming: 4 bases; junction bases outside the gene matches: 7. CDR1 is DFQATT, CDR2 SNEGSKA, per germline (reference sequence). Sequenced: glioma tissue, nonneoplastic brain tissue, or PBMCs (not recorded which). The rearrangement links TRBV20-1 to TRBJ1-1; 11 bases align to TRBD1. This receptor was obtained from a human donor with low-grade glioma or glioblastoma, undergoing nonglioma brain surgery, or in good health (not recorded which). The CDR3 is CSASLGQGDITEAFF. The CDR3 DNA reads as TGCAGTGCTAGCTTGGGACAGGGGGATATCACTGAAGCTTTCTTT.